This is a list of T cell receptor beta chains from one sample in a study of blood T cell repertoires in COVID-19. The repertoire was sequenced with immunoSEQ multiplex PCR; TCRdb's copy has only in-frame clones and lacks some. The repertoire holds a few hundred thousand clones, with about 86% as singletons. Sequencing was done on a sample of peripheral blood. These receptors were obtained from a woman between 50 and 59 years old with acute or convalescent COVID-19. Each CDR3 is given without its conserved first and last residue. Fields, in order: J gene, clone size, V gene, CDR3 protein. Expanded clones get a size class; other rows say once, few or many, or leave the size out.

TRBJ2-3	once	TRBV20-1	SAPGDTQY
TRBJ1-2	few	TRBV7-2	AIQGSDYGYT
TRBJ2-5	.	TRBV28	ASSLAGATQETQY
TRBJ2-3	.	TRBV3-1/TRBV3-2	ASSSIGADTQY
TRBJ2-5	.	TRBV19	ASSPGGVEETQY
TRBJ2-3	.	TRBV30	AWSAGQGATDTQY
TRBJ2-1	.	TRBV6-2/TRBV6-3	ASSYSRRDPGNEQF
TRBJ2-2	.	TRBV11-1	ASSRGRQGFTGELF
TRBJ1-5	.	TRBV30	AWSTGDSNQPQH
TRBJ2-3	.	TRBV4-1	ASSQGAQDRGDTQY
TRBJ1-2	.	TRBV5-1	ASTSWDSYGYT
TRBJ2-7	once	TRBV9	ASSPYWEGGHRPHEQY
TRBJ1-1	.	TRBV21-1	ASSPLALKGALNTEAF
TRBJ1-5	.	TRBV7-6	ASSRTGGNQPQH
TRBJ2-7	.	TRBV25-1	ASRGQGGYEQY
TRBJ2-7	.	TRBV7-6	ASSAIRVAEQY
TRBJ1-1	.	TRBV7-9	ASSLGLGALNTEAF
TRBJ1-5	once	TRBV24-1	ATSDFAGDQPQH
TRBJ2-1	.	TRBV11-2	ASTPWTSLYNEQF
TRBJ2-2	.	TRBV19	ASSIEGTELNTGELF
TRBJ2-2	.	TRBV27	ASSLDSGGAGELF
TRBJ2-1	once	TRBV18	ASSPGDRAYNEQF
TRBJ2-1	.	TRBV4-2	ASSQEQQYNEQF
TRBJ2-5	.	TRBV9	ASSVGTGIQETQY